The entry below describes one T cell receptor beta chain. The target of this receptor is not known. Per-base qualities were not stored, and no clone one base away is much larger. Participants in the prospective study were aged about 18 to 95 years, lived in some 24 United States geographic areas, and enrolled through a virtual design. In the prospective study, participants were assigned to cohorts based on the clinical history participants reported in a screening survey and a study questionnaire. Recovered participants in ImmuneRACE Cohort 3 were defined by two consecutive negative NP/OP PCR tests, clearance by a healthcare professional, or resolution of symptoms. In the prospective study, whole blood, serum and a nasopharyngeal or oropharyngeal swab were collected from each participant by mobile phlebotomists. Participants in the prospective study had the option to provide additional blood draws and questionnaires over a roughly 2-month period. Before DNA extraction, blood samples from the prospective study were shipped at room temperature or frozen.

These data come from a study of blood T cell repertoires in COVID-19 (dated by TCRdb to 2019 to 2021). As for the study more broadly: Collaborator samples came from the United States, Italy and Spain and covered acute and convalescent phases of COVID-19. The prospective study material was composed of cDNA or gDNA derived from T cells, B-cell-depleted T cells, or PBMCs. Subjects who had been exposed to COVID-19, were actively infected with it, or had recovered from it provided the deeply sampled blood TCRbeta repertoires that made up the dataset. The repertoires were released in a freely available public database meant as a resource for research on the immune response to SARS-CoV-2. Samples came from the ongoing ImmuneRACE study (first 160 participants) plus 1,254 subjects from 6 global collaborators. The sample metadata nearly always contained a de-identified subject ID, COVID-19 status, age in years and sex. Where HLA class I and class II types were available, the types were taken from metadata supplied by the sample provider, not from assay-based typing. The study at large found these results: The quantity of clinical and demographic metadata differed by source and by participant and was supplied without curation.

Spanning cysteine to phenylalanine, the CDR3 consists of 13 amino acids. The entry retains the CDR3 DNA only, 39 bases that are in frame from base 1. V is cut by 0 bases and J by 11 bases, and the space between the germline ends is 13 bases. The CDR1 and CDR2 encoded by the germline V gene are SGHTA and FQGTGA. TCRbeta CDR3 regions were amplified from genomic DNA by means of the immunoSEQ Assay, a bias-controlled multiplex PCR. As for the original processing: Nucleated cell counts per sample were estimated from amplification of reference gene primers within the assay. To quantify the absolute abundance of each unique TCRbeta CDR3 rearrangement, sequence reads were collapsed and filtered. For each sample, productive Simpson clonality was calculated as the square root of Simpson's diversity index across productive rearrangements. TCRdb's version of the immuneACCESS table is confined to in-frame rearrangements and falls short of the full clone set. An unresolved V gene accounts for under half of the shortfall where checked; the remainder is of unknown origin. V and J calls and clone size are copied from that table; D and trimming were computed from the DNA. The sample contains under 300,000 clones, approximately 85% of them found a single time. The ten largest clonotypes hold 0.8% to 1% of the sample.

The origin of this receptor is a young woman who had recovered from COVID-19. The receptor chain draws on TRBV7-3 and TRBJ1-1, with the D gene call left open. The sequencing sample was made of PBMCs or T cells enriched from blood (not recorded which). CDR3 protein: CASSLTQAGRAFF. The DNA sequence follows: TGTGCCAGCAGCTTAACGCAGGCCGGCCGGGCTTTCTTT.